Following are 24 T cell receptor beta chains from one sample sequenced in a study of metastatic and nonmetastatic thyroid tumors. Not a single patient had been given any form of treatment at any point before undergoing thyroid surgery. TCRdb used MiXCR to call clones anew from the PCR reads. The sample contains approximately 12,000 clones, roughly 21% of which appear only once. The sample consisted of adjacent normal tissue. These TCRs come from a female donor with papillary thyroid cancer or a benign thyroid nodule (not recorded which). Some clones in this sample may be carry-over from other donors' samples.

By frequency in the sample, this clone is medium-sized. The chain uses TRBV6-2 or TRBV6-3 and TRBJ2-3; D unclear. Germline loops: CDR1 MNHEY, CDR2 SVGEGT. The germline V and J ends were trimmed by 7 bases and 2 bases, with 7 bases remaining between them. The length of the CDR3 is 12 residues. The CDR3 is CASTTFTDTQYF. The CDR3 bases are TGTGCCAGCACGACATTCACAGATACGCAGTATTTT.

In this sample, this clone is medium-sized. J is TRBJ1-5 and V is TRBV6-2 or TRBV6-3; 7 bases map to TRBD1. This CDR3 has 15 amino acids. In germline, CDR1 is MNHEY, CDR2 SVGEGT. J lost 1 base, V lost 6 bases, and 6 bases had no gene match. This CDR3 reads CASRYRGSSNQPQHF. The DNA of the CDR3 is TGTGCCAGCAGATACAGGGGTTCAAGCAATCAGCCCCAGCATTTT.

CDR3 sequence reads: CASSYPPDLDGGYTF. The CDR3 DNA follows: TGTGCCAGCAGTTACCCCCCGGATTTGGATGGTGGCTACACCTTC. This sequence joins TRBV6-6 and TRBJ1-2; no reliable D call. The CDR3 runs 15 residues. V lost 2 bases to trimming and J lost 7 bases, with 17 bases between them. Germline V gene data show CDR1 as MNHNY and CDR2 as SVGAGI (reference sequence).

This clone was seen many times. This sequence joins TRBV11-3 and TRBJ2-4; maybe TRBD1 (6 bases). The CDR3 runs to 12 residues. Trimming stripped 2 bases from V and 7 bases from J, with 6 bases between. Germline CDR1 SGHNT, CDR2 YENEEA. CDR3 loop: CASSLQGNIQYF. DNA of the CDR3: TGTGCCAGCAGCTTACAGGGGAACATTCAGTACTTC.

CDR3 sequence (DNA): TGCAGTGCCCCTCGCGAGGGTAGCACAGATACGCAGTATTTT. Translated, it gives CSAPREGSTDTQYF. The chain is built from TRBV20-1 and TRBJ2-3; TRBD2 is a possible D gene (5 bases). The V gene's germline CDR1 is DFQATT and CDR2 SNEGSKA (reference sequence). With 6 bases removed from V and 0 bases from J, the gap between germline ends came to 13 bases. The CDR3 has 14 amino acids.

This clone was picked up a small number of times. The gene calls are TRBV6-2 or TRBV6-3 and TRBJ2-3, with D hard to call. V was trimmed by 2 bases and J by 3 bases, leaving 18 bases between them. CDR1 is MNHEY, CDR2 SVGEGT, per germline. The length of the CDR3 is 17 residues. CDR3 coding DNA: TGTGCCAGCAGTTACAATGTCGGCTACCCCTCAACAGATACGCAGTATTTT. This codes for CASSYNVGYPSTDTQYF.

By proportion, this clone is medium-sized (0.01 to 0.1%). The chain is built from TRBV25-1 and TRBJ2-7; a weak D match, TRBD1 (5 bases). The CDR3 is 11 amino acids. Trimming removed 6 bases at V and 6 bases at J, with 9 bases between. The germline CDR1 and CDR2 sequences are MGHDK and SYGVNS. The CDR3 protein is CASRAGFEQYF. The CDR3 DNA follows: TGTGCCAGCAGGGCAGGGTTCGAGCAGTACTTC.

This clone was found a few times. J is TRBJ2-1 and V is TRBV28, with 7 bases that match TRBD2. The CDR3 has 15 amino acids. V lost 4 bases to trimming and J lost 4 bases; unmatched junction nucleotides: 7. CDR1 MDHEN and CDR2 SYDVKM come from the germline V gene. The CDR3 bases are TGTGCCAGCAGTTACGGGACTAACTCTTACAATGAGCAGTTCTTC. Its protein product is CASSYGTNSYNEQFF.

The J gene is TRBJ2-7, the V gene TRBV30, with a tentative D call TRBD2 (5 bases). CDR1 GTSNPN and CDR2 SVGIG come from the germline V gene (reference sequence). This CDR3 comprises 15 residues. V lost 1 base, J lost 3 bases, and 16 bases lay in between. Written as DNA, the CDR3 is TGTGCCTGGAGTGCCGGCCCCCCCGGGGTCTACGAGCAGTACTTC. The encoded protein is CAWSAGPPGVYEQYF.

This clone was observed a handful of times. At one end, the junction sequence differs from germline, possibly due to a read error. The rearrangement uses TRBV27 and TRBJ2-1; 7 nucleotides match TRBD1. This CDR3 region has 15 residues. Germline loops: CDR1 MNHEY, CDR2 SMNVEV (reference sequence). CDR3 nucleotides: TGTACCAGCAGTGCTGGACAGGTGGGCTACGATGAGCAGTTCTTC. Residues: CTSSAGQVGYDEQFF.

The table lists this clone with many counts. This may be a read error, as it is one base from a much larger clone. Here the CDR3 omits its conserved ending phenylalanine or tryptophan, so a read error is the likely source. The rearrangement links TRBV20-1 to TRBJ1-2; D is ambiguous. The germline CDR1 and CDR2 sequences are DFQATT and SNEGSKA (reference sequence). The V end was cut by 8 bases, the J end by 4 bases, with 14 bases between. The CDR3 is 12 amino acids. The CDR3 region has the DNA TGCAGTACACGGGCAGGATTCTATGGCTACACCTCC. Its translation is CSTRAGFYGYTS.

This clone was picked up many times. The chain uses TRBV30 and TRBJ2-5; TRBD1 matches at 7 bases. CDR3 length: 17 residues. Unmatched junction bases numbered 12, after V lost 0 bases and J lost 2 bases. In germline, CDR1 is GTSNPN, CDR2 SVGIG (reference sequence). CDR3 loop: CAWSVMFWDSYQETQYF. The CDR3 coding sequence is TGTGCCTGGAGTGTAATGTTTTGGGACAGCTATCAAGAGACCCAGTACTTC.

The sample holds many counts of this clone. The J gene is TRBJ2-1, the V gene TRBV9, with TRBD1 matching 10 bases. The CDR3 runs to 16 residues. The J segment lost 3 bases and the V segment lost 3 bases, leaving 6 bases of the junction unmatched. In germline, CDR1 is SGDLS, CDR2 YYNGEE. CDR3 region: CASSAGTGVSYNEQFF. The CDR3 nucleotides read TGTGCCAGCAGCGCCGGGACAGGGGTGAGCTACAATGAGCAGTTCTTC.

This rearrangement joins TRBV6-5 to TRBJ2-7; no reliable D call. Germline loops: CDR1 MNHEY, CDR2 SVGAGI. The V end was cut by 4 bases, the J end by 0 bases, with 13 bases between. The CDR3 loop spans 15 amino acids. The CDR3 nucleotides are TGTGCCAGCAGTTTAACCAGGCTGAGCTCCTACGAGCAGTACTTC. Protein sequence: CASSLTRLSSYEQYF.

This rearrangement joins TRBV19 to TRBJ2-2; D gene uncertain. The ends were cut back, 11 bases at V and 4 bases at J, with 14 bases in the middle. This CDR3 has 13 residues. Germline loops: CDR1 LNHDA, CDR2 SQIVND (reference sequence). The CDR3 nucleotides read TGTGCCCTCACATCAGGTCGCACCGGGGAGCTGTTTTTT. This translates into CALTSGRTGELFF.

Only a few counts were recorded for this clone. The chain is built from TRBV6-1 and TRBJ2-1, with 11 positions matching TRBD2. The CDR3 runs 16 residues. V lost 7 bases, J lost 4 bases, and 9 bases stayed unmatched. The germline V gene has CDR1 MNHNS and CDR2 SASEGT. In nucleotides, the CDR3 is TGTGCCAGCATCAGACCTCTAGCGGGAGGATACAATGAGCAGTTCTTC. It is translated as CASIRPLAGGYNEQFF.

This clone showed up just a few times. The chain carries TRBV11-1 and TRBJ1-2; 7 positions match TRBD1. Trimming cost V 4 bases and J 5 bases; bases outside gene matches: 10. CDR1 and CDR2 (germline): SGHAT, FQDESV (reference sequence). This CDR3 spans 15 amino acids. CDR3 in amino acids: CASSYQPGGAYGYTF. As DNA, the CDR3 is TGTGCCAGCAGCTACCAACCAGGGGGAGCTTATGGCTACACCTTC.

This clone qualifies as medium-sized. The J gene is TRBJ2-1, the V gene TRBV6-1; 8 positions match TRBD2. Germline V CDR1 and CDR2: MNHNS, SASEGT. The CDR3 has 14 residues. V shed 9 bases, J shed 8 bases, and the junction held 12 bases outside the gene matches. This chain's CDR3 is CARRGLGVPYEQFF. CDR3 sequence (DNA): TGTGCCAGACGGGGACTAGGTGTCCCTTATGAGCAGTTCTTC.

This clone was seen many times. CDR3 amino acids: CASSPYGGPEQFF. Written as DNA, the CDR3 is TGTGCCAGCAGCCCCTATGGCGGGCCTGAGCAGTTCTTC. This sequence joins TRBV7-7 and TRBJ2-1; a possible D gene is TRBD2 (5 bases). The length of the CDR3 is 13 residues. The V gene's germline CDR1 is SSHAT and CDR2 FNYEAQ (reference sequence). The V end lost 5 bases, the J end lost 9 bases, and 14 bases lay between the germline ends.

The chain is built from TRBV7-9 and TRBJ1-2; D remains unclear. The CDR3 runs 14 residues. CDR1 SEHNR and CDR2 FQNEAQ come from the germline V gene (reference sequence). Trimming cost V 2 bases and J 6 bases, with 13 bases left between them. CDR3 in amino acids: CASSLWFAGDGYTF. The CDR3 DNA reads as TGTGCCAGCAGCTTATGGTTTGCAGGCGATGGCTACACCTTC.

The sample holds a few counts of this clone. V and J are TRBV29-1 and TRBJ1-1, with D perhaps TRBD1 (5 bases). Germline V gives CDR1 SQVTM, CDR2 ANQGSEA. This CDR3 is built from 11 residues. Trimming took 6 bases from V and 11 from J, leaving 16 bases between them. The CDR3 loop is CSVGVERRAFF. The CDR3 DNA is TGCAGCGTGGGGGTAGAGCGCCGGGCTTTCTTT. Using reference TRBV29-1 and TRBJ1-1 for the parts outside the CDR3, the full variable domain is SAVISQKPSRDICQRGTSLTIQCQVDSQVTMMFWYRQQPGQSLTLIATANQGSEATYESGFVIDKFPISRPNLTFSTLTVSNMSPEDSSIYLCSVGVERRAFFGQGTRLTVV.

This chain connects TRBV7-8 to TRBJ2-7, with D possibly being TRBD2 (6 bases). V was clipped by 5 bases and J by 2 bases, with 16 bases between them. The germline CDR1 and CDR2 sequences are SGHVS and FQNEAQ. This CDR3 has 15 residues. CDR3 in DNA: TGTGCCAGCAGCCCCCAGTCGGGGGTCCCCTACGAGCAGTACTTC. Encoded protein: CASSPQSGVPYEQYF.

The chain has TRBV29-1 and TRBJ1-1; TRBD1 aligns across 7 bases. This CDR3 contains 14 residues. Trimming removed 0 bases from V and 12 bases from J; junction bases left unmatched: 13. Germline loops: CDR1 SQVTM, CDR2 ANQGSEA. DNA for the CDR3: TGCAGCGTTGAAGATCGACAGGGAAGCACTCAATCTTTCTTT. Translating it yields CSVEDRQGSTQSFF.

This clone was recorded at least ten times. This rearrangement joins TRBV7-2 to TRBJ2-1; D is ambiguous. The CDR3 sequence is 16 residues long. V was trimmed by 5 bases and J by 1 base, leaving 15 bases between them. CDR1 and CDR2 (germline): SGHTA, FQGNSA. The CDR3 DNA sequence: TGTGCCAGCAGCACCCTCCCATGGGGATCCTACAATGAGCAGTTCTTC. Protein product: CASSTLPWGSYNEQFF.